The 25 T cell receptor beta chains listed next were all sequenced from one sample in a study of blood T cells in healthy people across ages. A second PCR of 7 to 11 cycles used a sample-barcoded 5' primer and a J-beta primer mix. TCRdb itself ran the 5' RACE reads through MiXCR, one entry per CDR3 protein. The table has about a million distinct CDR3 sequences, roughly half seen once. Material: blood. The receptors derive from an older woman in good health.

The CDR3 coding sequence is TGTGCCAGCAGCTTGTCTAGCGGGCGGTATGAGCAGTTCTTC. Translating gives CASSLSSGRYEQFF. The chain links TRBV5-6 to TRBJ2-1, with 8 bases matching TRBD2. Germline lookup yields CDR1 SGHDT and CDR2 YYEEEE. J lost 8 bases, V lost 1 base, and 5 bases had no gene match. This CDR3 is 14 amino acids long.

This chain links TRBV20-1 with TRBJ2-5; D tentatively fits TRBD1 or TRBD2 (5 bases each). This CDR3 is built from 12 residues. The ends were cut back, 3 bases at V and 4 bases at J, with 9 bases in the middle. CDR1 DFQATT and CDR2 SNEGSKA come from the germline V gene (reference sequence). The CDR3 loop reads CSARRGSETQYF. In DNA form, the CDR3 reads TGCAGTGCTAGGAGGGGTTCAGAGACCCAGTACTTC.

The rearrangement joins TRBV28 to TRBJ2-7, with D unresolved. This CDR3 spans 13 amino acids. Per germline, CDR1 MDHEN and CDR2 SYDVKM. Deletions cut 5 bases from V and 3 bases from J, with 11 bases between. CDR3 loop: CASSPRHLYEQYF. DNA for the CDR3: TGTGCCAGCAGTCCCCGACACCTCTACGAGCAGTACTTC.

This clonotype was found a few times. The V gene is TRBV6-5, the J gene TRBJ2-5, with a possible D match to TRBD2 (8 bases). Trimming left V 6 bases short and J 4 bases short, with 15 bases between. This CDR3 comprises 14 residues. The germline CDR1 and CDR2 sequences are MNHEY and SVGAGI. The CDR3 bases are TGTGCCAGCAGCCTCGGGAGGGACAGAGAGACCCAGTACTTC. It encodes CASSLGRDRETQYF.

The chain is built from TRBV3-1 and TRBJ2-7, with 9 positions matching TRBD2. V dropped 7 bases and J dropped 6; count of bases not matched to a gene: 16. Germline CDR1 reads LGHDT; CDR2 reads YNNKEL (reference sequence). This CDR3 contains 16 residues. The CDR3 DNA reads as TGTGCCAGCATCGGTATTGCCGAGACTAGCGGATGCGAGCAGTACTTC. Translation: CASIGIAETSGCEQYF.

Concerning this clonotype: The junction and the germline gene differ at one end; a read error may be behind it. This chain uses TRBV28 with TRBJ2-1, with 9 bases identical to TRBD1. The CDR3 extends over 16 amino acids. Germline CDR1 MDHEN, CDR2 SYDVKM. CDR3 DNA sequence: TGCGCCAGCAGTACCATACGACAGGGGGGGTTGGATGAGCAGTTCTTC. As protein: CASSTIRQGGLDEQFF.

This clonotype occurred a few times. The chain has TRBV29-1 and TRBJ1-1; D call uncertain. The CDR3 is 11 amino acids. CDR1 and CDR2 from the germline V gene are SQVTM and ANQGSEA. V was trimmed by 7 bases and J by 11 bases, leaving 17 bases between them. The CDR3 DNA follows: TGCAGCGGAGTGGTTCTAGGGCTTGCTTTCTTT. Translating gives CSGVVLGLAFF.

This clonotype was observed a few times. The gene calls are TRBV24-1 and TRBJ2-5; 7 bases map to TRBD2. Germline CDR1 is KGHDR and CDR2 is SFDVKD. Losses at the gene ends were 3 bases for V and 11 bases for J; bases not matched to a gene: 5. The CDR3 spans 12 residues. For the CDR3, the DNA is TGTGCCACCAGTGATAAGGGGCGGGAGCAGTACTTC. This codes for CATSDKGREQYF.

This clonotype has only a few counts. The chain recombines TRBV3-1 with TRBJ1-2; D is perhaps TRBD1 (5 bases). The CDR3 totals 14 residues. Looked up from germline, CDR1 is LGHDT and CDR2 is YNNKEL (reference sequence). With 5 bases removed from V and 5 bases from J, the gap between germline ends came to 15 bases. CDR3 residues: CASSRVDGGYGYTF. For the CDR3, the DNA is TGTGCCAGCAGCAGGGTAGACGGGGGTTATGGCTACACCTTC.

The V and J genes are TRBV20-1 and TRBJ2-7, with 8 bases matching TRBD2. This CDR3 contains 13 residues. The V segment lost 7 bases and the J segment 3 bases; nucleotides outside the gene matches: 8. Looked up from germline, CDR1 is DFQATT and CDR2 is SNEGSKA (reference sequence). CDR3 protein: CSGNSGALYEQYF. CDR3 sequence (DNA): TGCAGTGGTAATAGCGGGGCTCTCTACGAGCAGTACTTC.

Comments on this clonotype: An end of the junction differs from the germline gene, which may be a read error. The genes are TRBV20-1 and TRBJ1-4; TRBD1 matches 9 bases. The CDR3 has 13 residues. CDR1 DFQATT and CDR2 SNEGSKA come from the germline V gene (reference sequence). The CDR3 DNA is TGCAGTGCTCCCGGGACAGGGAATGAAGAACTGTTTTTT. Protein sequence: CSAPGTGNEELFF.

This clonotype was counted between two and nine times. V usage is TRBV12-3 or TRBV12-4 and J usage is TRBJ2-7; TRBD2 matches 7 bases. The CDR3 consists of 16 residues. V lost 0 bases, J lost 6 bases, and 11 bases stayed unmatched. The CDR3 DNA reads TGTGCCAGCAGTTTAGCGCAGGCGGGAGAGAGGCTCGAGCAGTACTTC. Translating gives CASSLAQAGERLEQYF.

The rearrangement uses TRBV20-1 and TRBJ2-7, with TRBD2 identical over 8 bases. The V gene's germline CDR1 is DFQATT and CDR2 SNEGSKA (reference sequence). Germline trimming cut 2 bases from V and 2 bases from J; bases unmatched to any gene: 8. This CDR3 comprises 15 residues. The DNA for the CDR3 is TGCAGTGCTAGAAGGGCGGGGGGCGGAACCTACGAGCAGTACTTC. It encodes CSARRAGGGTYEQYF.

The genes are TRBV29-1 and TRBJ1-2, with a tentative D call TRBD1 (6 bases). The V end was cut by 6 bases, the J end by 4 bases, with 18 bases between. The CDR3 covers 14 residues. Germline-derived CDR1 and CDR2 are SQVTM and ANQGSEA. CDR3 in DNA: TGCAGCGTCCGAACAGGGAGGAGTCGCTATGGCTACACCTTC. Encoded protein: CSVRTGRSRYGYTF.

The rearrangement uses TRBV4-2 and TRBJ1-2, with 8 bases aligning to TRBD1. This CDR3 contains 15 residues. V lost 4 bases and J lost 3; bases outside the gene matches: 7. Germline CDR1 is LGHNA and CDR2 is YNFKEQ. CDR3 DNA sequence: TGTGCCAGCAGCCCCCCAGGGGGCGCGTACTATGGCTACACCTTC. It codes for CASSPPGGAYYGYTF.

The chain recombines TRBV12-3 or TRBV12-4 with TRBJ2-1; TRBD1 matches 11 bases. This CDR3 has 15 residues. Trimming removed 5 bases from V and 13 bases from J; junction bases left unmatched: 13. CDR3: CASSPGQGGREAQFF. The CDR3 DNA follows: TGTGCCAGCAGTCCGGGACAGGGGGGACGAGAGGCCCAGTTCTTC.

V usage is TRBV29-1 and J usage is TRBJ2-7, with TRBD2 identical over 8 bases. V lost 7 bases to trimming and J lost 7 bases; unmatched junction nucleotides: 15. The germline CDR1 and CDR2 sequences are SQVTM and ANQGSEA. The CDR3 runs to 14 residues. As DNA, the CDR3 is TGCAGCGCCCCTTCGAGCGGGAGTTTTAATGAGCAGTACTTC. Protein sequence: CSAPSSGSFNEQYF.

The genes are TRBV29-1 and TRBJ2-3, with TRBD2 as a possible D gene (5 bases). The CDR3 has 15 residues. Per germline, CDR1 SQVTM and CDR2 ANQGSEA. Between the trimmed V and J ends, which lost 3 bases and 2 bases, there was a span of 15 bases. DNA for the CDR3: TGCAGCGTTGACCAGCGGCTAAGAATCACAGATACGCAGTATTTT. The encoded protein is CSVDQRLRITDTQYF.

The gene calls are TRBV5-1 and TRBJ2-3, with 10 bases that match TRBD2. The J segment lost 9 bases and the V segment lost 1 base, leaving 8 bases of the junction unmatched. The CDR3 consists of 15 residues. Germline CDR1 reads SGHRS; CDR2 reads YFSETQ. The CDR3 sequence: CASSLTSGVTRTQYF. The CDR3 coding sequence is TGCGCCAGCAGCTTGACTAGCGGGGTCACCCGCACGCAGTATTTT.

This chain links TRBV28 with TRBJ2-1; a weak D match, TRBD2 (5 bases). Germline V gene sequence: CDR1 MDHEN, CDR2 SYDVKM. The CDR3 has 14 amino acids. V was cut by 2 bases and J by 6 bases, with 11 bases left in between. CDR3 amino acids: CASSLRGEGNEQFF. The CDR3 coding sequence is TGTGCCAGCAGTTTACGGGGAGAGGGCAATGAGCAGTTCTTC.

To note about this clonotype: The junction departs from germline at one end; a sequencing error may be responsible. This chain connects TRBV18 to TRBJ2-7; 7 nucleotides line up with TRBD1. The CDR3 has 16 residues. CDR1 is KGHSH and CDR2 is LQKENI in the germline V gene. CDR3 protein: CASSPGPGQNSYKQYF. The CDR3 region has the DNA TGTGCCAGCTCACCTGGCCCGGGACAGAACTCCTACAAGCAGTACTTC.

The chain has TRBV29-1 and TRBJ2-1; 10 nucleotides agree with TRBD1. Trimming cost V 3 bases and J 2 bases; bases outside gene matches: 1. Germline V gene data show CDR1 as SQVTM and CDR2 as ANQGSEA. The CDR3 spans 14 residues. The CDR3 loop is CSVDGTGAYNEQFF. CDR3 sequence (DNA): TGCAGCGTTGATGGGACAGGGGCCTACAATGAGCAGTTCTTC.

V gene TRBV5-1 combines with J gene TRBJ2-5; 10 nucleotides agree with TRBD2. V trimming: 3 bases; J trimming: 2 bases; junction bases outside the gene matches: 7. CDR3 length: 16 amino acids. Germline V CDR1 and CDR2: SGHRS, YFSETQ. The CDR3 reads CASSYPGLAFQETQYF. CDR3 DNA: TGCGCCAGCAGCTACCCGGGACTAGCGTTTCAAGAGACCCAGTACTTC.

V usage is TRBV14 and J usage is TRBJ2-3; D remains unclear. The CDR3 contains 15 residues. V was pared by 4 bases and J by 3 bases, with 14 bases between. The germline V gene encodes CDR1 SGHDN and CDR2 FVKESK. CDR3 amino acids: CASSPKVRLTDTQYF. The CDR3 DNA is TGTGCCAGCAGCCCGAAGGTTCGTCTTACAGATACGCAGTATTTT.

This clonotype came up a few times. The CDR3 region has the DNA TGTGCCACCAGCAGAGTTCCCGGGGAGCTGTTTTTT. Residues: CATSRVPGELFF. V and J are TRBV15 and TRBJ2-2; D unresolved. Trimming removed 1 base at V and 6 bases at J, with 3 bases between. The germline V gene encodes CDR1 LNHNV and CDR2 YYDKDF (reference sequence). CDR3 length equals 12 residues.